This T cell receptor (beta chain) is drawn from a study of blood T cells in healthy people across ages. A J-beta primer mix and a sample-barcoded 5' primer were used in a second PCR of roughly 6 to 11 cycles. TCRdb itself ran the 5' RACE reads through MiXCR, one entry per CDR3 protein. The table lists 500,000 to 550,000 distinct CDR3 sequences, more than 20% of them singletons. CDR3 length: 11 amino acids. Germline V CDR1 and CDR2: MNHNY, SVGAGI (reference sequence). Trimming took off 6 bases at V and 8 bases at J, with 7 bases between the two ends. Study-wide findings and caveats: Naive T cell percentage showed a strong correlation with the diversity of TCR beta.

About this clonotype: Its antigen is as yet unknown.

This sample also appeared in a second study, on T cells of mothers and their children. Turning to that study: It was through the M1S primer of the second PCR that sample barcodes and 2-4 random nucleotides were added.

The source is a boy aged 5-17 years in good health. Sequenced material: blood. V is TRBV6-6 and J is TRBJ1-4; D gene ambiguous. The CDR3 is CASRQREKLFF. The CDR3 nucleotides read TGTGCCAGCAGACAAAGGGAAAAACTGTTTTTT.